A single sample is the source of the 12 T cell receptor beta chains below, sequenced in a study of cytotoxic CD8 clonotypes in ibrutinib-treated CLL. Profiled with immunoSEQ multiplex PCR; TCRdb holds only in-frame clones, not every one. The table records some 350,000 clones, roughly 70% of them present only once. Sequencing was performed on PBMCs, taken after 36 months of ibrutinib treatment. These receptors came from a human donor with chronic lymphocytic leukemia.

This chain connects TRBV7-6 to TRBJ2-7; 10 bases match TRBD2. J gave up 6 bases and V 5 bases, and 16 bases lay outside the gene matches. The CDR3 extends over 17 amino acids. The V gene's germline CDR1 is SGHVS and CDR2 FNYEAQ. The CDR3 DNA is TGTGCCAGCAGCCCCCGGACTAGCGGCCTTCACCGTGGCGAGCAGTACTTC. Its translation is CASSPRTSGLHRGEQYF.

The chain has TRBV2 and TRBJ2-7; D perhaps matches TRBD2 (5 bases). V lost 2 bases, J lost 3 bases, and 5 bases lay in between. The CDR3 sequence is 12 residues long. Germline V CDR1 and CDR2: SNHLY, FYNNEI. CDR3 DNA sequence: TGTGCCAGCAGTGAACGGGACTACGAGCAGTACTTC. Its translation is CASSERDYEQYF.

The rearrangement joins TRBV9 to TRBJ2-2; D is unclear. The CDR3 consists of 15 residues. Germline CDR1 is SGDLS and CDR2 is YYNGEE. The V and J ends lost 3 bases and 3 bases respectively, with 12 bases between them. The CDR3 nucleotides read TGTGCCAGCAGCGCCACCCTAGTTTACACCGGGGAGCTGTTTTTT. Residues: CASSATLVYTGELFF. The entire variable domain, with the rest obtained from reference TRBV9 and TRBJ2-2, is as follows: DSGVTQTPKHLITATGQRVTLRCSPRSGDLSVYWYQQSLDQGLQFLIQYYNGEERAKGNILERFSAQQFPDLHSELNLSSLELGDSALYFCASSATLVYTGELFFGEGSRLTVL.

The chain uses TRBV9 and TRBJ2-3, with a possible D match to TRBD1 (7 bases). V shed 4 bases and J shed 2 bases, with 20 bases lying between them. Looked up from germline, CDR1 is SGDLS and CDR2 is YYNGEE. This CDR3 has 17 amino acids. The chain's CDR3 is CASSLGGGGWTTDTQYF. DNA of the CDR3: TGTGCCAGCAGCCTCGGAGGGGGCGGATGGACCACAGATACGCAGTATTTT.

V usage is TRBV10-2 and J usage is TRBJ1-2; D remains ambiguous. Germline CDR1 is WSHSY and CDR2 is SAAADI. CDR3 length: 15 amino acids. V shed 3 bases and J shed 6 bases, with 17 bases lying between them. The CDR3 sequence is CASSDLSAPVNGYTF. As DNA, the CDR3 is TGCGCCAGCAGTGATCTTTCCGCGCCGGTAAATGGCTACACCTTC.

The chain joins TRBV7-6 to TRBJ2-1, with 9 nucleotides matching TRBD1. The junction had 3 bases not matched to a gene; V was cut back by 5 bases and J by 7 bases. Germline V gene sequence: CDR1 SGHVS, CDR2 FNYEAQ. The CDR3 extends over 13 amino acids. In DNA, the CDR3 is TGTGCCAGCAGCCCCGGGACAGGGAATGAGCAGTTCTTC. This codes for CASSPGTGNEQFF. Together with reference TRBV7-6 and TRBJ2-1, the CDR3 gives the full variable domain: GAGVSQSPRYKVTKRGQDVALRCDPISGHVSLYWYRQALGQGPEFLTYFNYEAQQDKSGLPNDRFSAERPEGSISTLTIQRTEQRDSAMYRCASSPGTGNEQFFGPGTRLTVL.

The V call is TRBV25-1, the J call TRBJ2-5, with 9 nucleotides matching TRBD2. Germline-derived CDR1 and CDR2 are MGHDK and SYGVNS. With 6 bases clipped from V and 5 bases from J, the junction kept 10 bases outside the gene matches. This CDR3 is built from 15 residues. Here the CDR3 reads CASSRVALAGETQYF. CDR3 DNA: TGTGCCAGCAGCCGGGTGGCCCTAGCGGGGGAGACCCAGTACTTC.

The V gene is TRBV7-2, the J gene TRBJ2-7; 12 bases map to TRBD2. The CDR3 has 16 residues. Looked up from germline, CDR1 is SGHTA and CDR2 is FQGNSA. V dropped 2 bases and J dropped 3; count of bases not matched to a gene: 5. DNA of the CDR3: TGTGCCAGCAGCTTAAAACTAGCGGGAGGCCTCTACGAGCAGTACTTC. Translated, it gives CASSLKLAGGLYEQYF.

The J gene is TRBJ2-2, the V gene TRBV11-2, with D unresolved. Germline V gene data show CDR1 as SGHAT and CDR2 as FQNNGV. V lost 1 base, J lost 5 bases, and 8 bases lay in between. This CDR3 is 14 amino acids long. CDR3 amino acids: CASSLVTLTGELFF. The CDR3 DNA follows: TGTGCCAGCAGCTTAGTGACGCTTACCGGGGAGCTGTTTTTT.

The chain links TRBV19 to TRBJ1-2, with unresolved D. The CDR3 runs 16 residues. Germline V lookup: CDR1 LNHDA, CDR2 SQIVND (reference sequence). Trimming shortened V by 4 bases and J by 3 bases, and 18 bases separated the two germline ends. CDR3 region: CASSTSGGTDDYGYTF. The DNA of the CDR3 is TGTGCCAGTAGTACCTCTGGAGGTACGGACGACTATGGCTACACCTTC.

This clone was seen a handful of times. The chain carries TRBV4-1 and TRBJ2-7; the match to TRBD2 covers 11 bases. V lost 6 bases, J lost 4 bases, and 8 bases stayed unmatched. The CDR3 extends over 15 amino acids. The germline V gene has CDR1 MGHRA and CDR2 YSYEKL. CDR3 residues: CASRDLAGGLYEQYF. The CDR3, as DNA: TGCGCCAGCAGGGACTTAGCGGGAGGGCTTTACGAGCAGTACTTC.

This clone was seen a handful of times. This sequence joins TRBV27 and TRBJ1-1; no definite D call. V shed 6 bases and J shed 4 bases, with 12 bases lying between them. The length of the CDR3 is 13 residues. CDR1 and CDR2 (germline): MNHEY, SMNVEV (reference sequence). CDR3 in DNA: TGTGCCAGCAGCCTAGGGTTGGGCACTGAAGCTTTCTTT. Amino acids: CASSLGLGTEAFF.